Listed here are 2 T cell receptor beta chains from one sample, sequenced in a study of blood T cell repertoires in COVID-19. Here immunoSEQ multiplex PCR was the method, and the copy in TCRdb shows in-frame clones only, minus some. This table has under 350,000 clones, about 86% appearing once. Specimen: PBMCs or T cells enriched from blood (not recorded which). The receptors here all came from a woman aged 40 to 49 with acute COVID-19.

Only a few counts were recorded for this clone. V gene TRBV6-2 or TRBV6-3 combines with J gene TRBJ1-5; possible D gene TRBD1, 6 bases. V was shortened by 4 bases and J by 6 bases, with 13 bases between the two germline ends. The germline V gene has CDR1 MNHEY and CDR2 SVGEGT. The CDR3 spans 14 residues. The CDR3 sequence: CASSFPGDGQPQHF. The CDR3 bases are TGTGCCAGCAGTTTCCCAGGGGACGGTCAGCCCCAGCATTTT.

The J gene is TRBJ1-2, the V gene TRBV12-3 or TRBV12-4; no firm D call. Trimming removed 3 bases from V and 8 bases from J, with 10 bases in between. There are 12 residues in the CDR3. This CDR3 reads CASSFGVEGYTF. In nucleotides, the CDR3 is TGTGCCAGCAGTTTTGGAGTTGAAGGCTACACCTTC.